This T cell receptor beta chain was retrieved from a study of T cells in Graves' hyperthyroidism and ophthalmopathy. Study-level points and caveats: Most thyroid clonotypes that were expanded above 0.001 also turned up in blood.

The authors deemed Graves' hyperthyroidism stable absent ophthalmopathy progression within 18 months. Newly diagnosed hyperthyroidism, duration under 2 months, in patients aged 18 to 65. Roughly 9.1 ml of fresh peripheral blood supplied the PBMCs. This clonotype was seen a few times. What it binds is unknown. Template material for amplifying TCR beta CDR3 regions consisted of RNA transcripts. With the HTBI primer set, the TCR CDR3 went through a first round of RT-PCR. Via MiXCR, TCRdb re-called the multiplex PCR reads, giving one row per CDR3 protein. The sample lists around 560,000 distinct CDR3 sequences; approximately 15% were seen once. This CDR3 comprises 13 residues. V lost 3 bases, J lost 5 bases, and 3 bases stayed unmatched. Germline V CDR1 and CDR2: SGHKS, YYEKEE (reference sequence).

The sequenced sample was blood. V is TRBV5-5 and J is TRBJ2-7; 9 bases match TRBD1. This TCR was sampled from a woman under 30 with Graves' hyperthyroidism. The CDR3 nucleotides are TGTGCCAGCAGCTCCCGGGACAGGGACGAGCAGTACTTC. It yields the protein CASSSRDRDEQYF.